This T cell receptor beta chain was profiled in a study of cytomegalovirus exposure and HLA in healthy donors. General study results and limits: For cytomegalovirus status, the classifier reportedly gave diagnoses with high specificity and sensitivity. In vitro experiments confirmed that a few CMV-associated chains were specific for CMV antigens. The dataset shows that most TCR sequences were rare, while some public TCRs occurred in many donors.

Germline assignment: CDR1 SGHVS and CDR2 FQNEAQ. This CDR3 comprises 14 residues. V lost 1 base, J lost 3 bases, and 7 bases lay in between. The protocol was immunoSEQ multiplex PCR, while the TCRdb copy is restricted to in-frame clones and leaves out a portion. This sample has about 73,000 clones, with approximately 96% found just once. Notes on this clone: Its target is not known.

The chain recombines TRBV7-8 with TRBJ1-5; D is unclear. Material for sequencing was PBMCs. The sequence derives from a man aged 18 to 30 in good health and CMV-seronegative. In DNA, the CDR3 is TGTGCCAGCAGCTTAGACAGCTACAATCAGCCCCAGCATTTT. This codes for CASSLDSYNQPQHF.